This T cell receptor beta chain came from a study of shared clonotypes between healthy human individuals. Study-wide results and limits: In having few donors, the study represented limited genetic and exposure-history diversity. Compared with clonotypes that all four donors shared, non-shared clonotypes had lower generation probabilities. Despite large depth, sorted-subset datasets appeared incompletely sequenced.

Measured with immunoSEQ multiplex PCR; TCRdb has only the in-frame clones, and not every one. The sample records about 1.5 million clones, 95% to 99% being singletons. The V gene's germline CDR1 is SGHRS and CDR2 YFSETQ. Between the trimmed V and J ends, which lost 0 bases and 3 bases, there was a span of 13 bases. The CDR3 loop spans 16 amino acids. Of note for this clone: Its cognate antigen is unknown.

Material: naive CD4+ T cells sorted from blood. Subset in this sample: CD45RA+ positively selected. The sequence derives from a man aged 25-45 years in good health. This chain connects TRBV5-1 to TRBJ1-3; TRBD1 is a possible D gene (5 bases). CDR3 DNA sequence: TGCGCCAGCAGCTTGGACGGCAGGGCAATTGGAAACACCATATATTTT. Its protein product is CASSLDGRAIGNTIYF.